This entry lists 9 T cell receptor beta chains sequenced from one sample in a study of blood T cell repertoires in COVID-19. Sequencing was performed with immunoSEQ multiplex PCR; in TCRdb, only in-frame clones are kept and a portion is missing. The sample gives about 43,000 clones, around 90% of which show up once; approximately 8.9% is in the top ten. The sample comprised peripheral blood. The receptors originated from a woman older than 75 with active COVID-19.

The rearrangement uses TRBV18 and TRBJ2-5; 9 bases match TRBD2. J lost 5 bases, V lost 3 bases, and 7 bases had no gene match. Germline assignment: CDR1 KGHSH and CDR2 LQKENI. The CDR3 is 15 amino acids. CDR3 sequence: CASSPSSLAGETQYF. The DNA of the CDR3 is TGTGCCAGCTCACCGTCTTCCCTAGCGGGGGAGACCCAGTACTTC.

This rearrangement joins TRBV7-2 to TRBJ1-2; 7 bases map to TRBD1. This CDR3 region has 15 residues. V shed 0 bases, J shed 5 bases, and the junction held 6 bases outside the gene matches. Germline assignment: CDR1 SGHTA and CDR2 FQGNSA. CDR3 nucleotides: TGTGCCAGCAGCTTAGCCCTACAGGGGCCGTATGGCTACACCTTC. It translates to CASSLALQGPYGYTF.

The V call is TRBV18, the J call TRBJ1-4; 7 nucleotides align to TRBD1. Germline values: CDR1 KGHSH, CDR2 LQKENI. The CDR3 spans 15 residues. With 1 base clipped from V and 8 bases from J, the junction kept 7 bases outside the gene matches. CDR3 in amino acids: CASSPQTGEREKLFF. DNA for the CDR3: TGTGCCAGCTCACCACAAACAGGGGAGCGGGAAAAACTGTTTTTT. Based on the CDR3 plus reference TRBV18 and TRBJ1-4, the full variable domain is NAGVMQNPRHLVRRRGQEARLRCSPMKGHSHVYWYRQLPEEGLKFMVYLQKENIIDESGMPKERFSAEFPKEGPSILRIQQVVRGDSAAYFCASSPQTGEREKLFFGSGTQLSVL.

V gene TRBV6-6 combines with J gene TRBJ1-6; D not certain. CDR3 length: 13 residues. Germline V gives CDR1 MNHNY, CDR2 SVGAGI (reference sequence). V shed 2 bases and J shed 8 bases, with 7 bases lying between them. The CDR3: CASSYEGDSPLHF. As DNA, the CDR3 is TGTGCCAGCAGTTACGAGGGTGATTCACCCCTCCACTTT.

The gene calls are TRBV27 and TRBJ2-2; a possible D gene is TRBD1 (6 bases). Trimming cost V 4 bases and J 7 bases, with 16 bases left between them. The CDR3 is 15 amino acids. The germline V gene encodes CDR1 MNHEY and CDR2 SMNVEV (reference sequence). CDR3 amino acids: CASSSPGQYNGELFF. For the CDR3, the DNA is TGTGCCAGCAGTTCTCCGGGACAATACAACGGGGAGCTGTTTTTT.

The chain uses TRBV28 and TRBJ2-5, with 9 nucleotides matching TRBD2. V lost 8 bases to trimming and J lost 4 bases; unmatched junction nucleotides: 11. CDR1 and CDR2 from the germline V gene are MDHEN and SYDVKM. This CDR3 is built from 15 residues. For the CDR3, the DNA is TGTGCCAGCCTTATGGCGGGGGGGTTGGGAGAGACCCAGTACTTC. This gives the protein CASLMAGGLGETQYF. The complete variable domain, with remaining parts taken from reference TRBV28 and TRBJ2-5, reads DVKVTQSSRYLVKRTGEKVFLECVQDMDHENMFWYRQDPGLGLRLIYFSYDVKMKEKGDIPEGYSVSREKKERFSLILESASTNQTSMYLCASLMAGGLGETQYFGPGTRLLVL.

This CDR3 reads CASSLQGASNQPQHF. In DNA, the CDR3 is TGTGCCAGCAGTTTACAGGGGGCGAGCAATCAGCCCCAGCATTTT. The chain uses TRBV6-6 and TRBJ1-5; 9 bases match TRBD1. V was pared by 4 bases and J by 1 base, with 2 bases of the junction left unmatched. CDR1 and CDR2 (germline): MNHNY, SVGAGI (reference sequence). The CDR3 covers 15 residues.

V gene TRBV5-4 combines with J gene TRBJ2-2, with 8 bases that match TRBD1. In germline, CDR1 is SGHNT, CDR2 YYREEE (reference sequence). J was trimmed by 7 bases and V by 4 bases; bases with no gene match: 9. This CDR3 has 15 residues. DNA for the CDR3: TGTGCCAGCAGCCCGGGACAGGCTTACAGCGGGGAGCTGTTTTTT. It encodes CASSPGQAYSGELFF.

The chain uses TRBV28 and TRBJ2-1, with D unclear. Germline assignment: CDR1 MDHEN and CDR2 SYDVKM. The CDR3 sequence is 13 residues long. The ends were cut back, 2 bases at V and 8 bases at J, with 10 bases in the middle. This chain's CDR3 is CASSLAWAYEQFF. CDR3 nucleotide sequence: TGTGCCAGCAGTTTAGCTTGGGCTTATGAGCAGTTCTTC.